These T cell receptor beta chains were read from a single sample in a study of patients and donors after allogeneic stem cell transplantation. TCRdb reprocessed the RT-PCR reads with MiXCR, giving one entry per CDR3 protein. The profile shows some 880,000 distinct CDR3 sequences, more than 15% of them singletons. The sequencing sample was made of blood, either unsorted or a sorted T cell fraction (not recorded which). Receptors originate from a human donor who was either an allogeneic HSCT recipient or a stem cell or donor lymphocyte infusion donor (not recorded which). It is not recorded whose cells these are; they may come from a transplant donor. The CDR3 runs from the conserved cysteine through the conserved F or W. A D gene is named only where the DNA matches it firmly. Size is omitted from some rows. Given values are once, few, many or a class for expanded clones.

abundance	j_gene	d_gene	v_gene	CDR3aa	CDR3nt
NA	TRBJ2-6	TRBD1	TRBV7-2	CASSLAWTGSPRGANVLTF	TGTGCCAGCAGCTTAGCCTGGACAGGGTCTCCCCGTGGGGCCAACGTCCTGACTTTC
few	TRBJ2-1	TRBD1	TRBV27	CASAQGDHTYNEQFF	TGTGCCAGCGCCCAGGGGGACCACACCTACAATGAGCAGTTCTTC
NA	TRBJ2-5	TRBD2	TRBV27	CASGLAGSIRETQYF	TGTGCCAGCGGCCTAGCGGGGAGTATTCGAGAGACCCAGTACTTC
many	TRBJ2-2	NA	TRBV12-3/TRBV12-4	CASSRNGELFF	TGTGCCAGCAGTCGTAACGGGGAGCTGTTTTTT
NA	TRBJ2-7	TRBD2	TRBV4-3	CASSQGTSGGRLYF	TGCGCCAGCAGCCAAGGGACTAGCGGGGGCCGTCTGTACTTC
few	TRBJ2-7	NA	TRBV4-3	CASSQAFVGAYEQYF	TGCGCCAGCAGCCAAGCGTTTGTGGGAGCCTACGAGCAGTACTTC
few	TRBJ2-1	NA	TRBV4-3	CASSQDASGPNNEQFF	TGCGCCAGCAGCCAAGATGCCTCGGGGCCGAACAATGAGCAGTTCTTC
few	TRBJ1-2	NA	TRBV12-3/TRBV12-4	CASSNHPPGVYGYTF	TGTGCCAGCAGCAACCACCCCCCCGGTGTCTATGGCTACACCTTC
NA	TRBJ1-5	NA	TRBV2	CASSEHSNQPQHF	TGTGCCAGCAGTGAACATAGCAATCAGCCCCAGCATTTT
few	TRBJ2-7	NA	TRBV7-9	CASSSIRGSYEQYF	TGTGCCAGCAGCTCAATCCGAGGATCCTACGAGCAGTACTTC
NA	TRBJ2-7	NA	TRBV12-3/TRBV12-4	CASLRGNAKQYF	TGTGCCAGTCTAAGAGGGAACGCTAAGCAGTACTTC
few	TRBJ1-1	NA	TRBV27	CASSLRGQRMNTEAFF	TGTGCCAGCAGCCTTCGAGGACAGCGCATGAACACTGAAGCTTTCTTT
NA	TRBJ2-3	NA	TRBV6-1	CASTAASTDTQYF	TGTGCCAGCACAGCGGCTAGCACAGATACGCAGTATTTT
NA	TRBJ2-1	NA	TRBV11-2	CASSPLIGYNEQFF	TGTGCCAGCAGCCCTCTGATTGGCTACAATGAGCAGTTCTTC
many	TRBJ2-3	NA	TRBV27	CASSLRPRTDTQYF	TGTGCCAGCAGTTTAAGGCCCCGAACAGATACGCAGTATTTT
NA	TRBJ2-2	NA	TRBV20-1	CSARARTATGELFF	TGCAGTGCAAGGGCAAGGACAGCCACCGGGGAGCTGTTTTTT
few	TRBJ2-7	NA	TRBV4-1	CASSHPWRAYEQYF	TGCGCCAGCAGCCACCCCTGGAGGGCCTACGAGCAGTACTTC
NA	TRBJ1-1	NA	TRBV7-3	CASSLTMAVNTEAFF	TGTGCCAGCAGCTTAACGATGGCGGTGAACACTGAAGCTTTCTTT
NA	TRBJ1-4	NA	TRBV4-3	CASSPQPRTTNEKLFF	TGCGCCAGCAGCCCGCAACCCCGTACAACTAATGAAAAACTGTTTTTT
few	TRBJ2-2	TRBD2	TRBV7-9	CASSSPLAGVNTGELFF	TGTGCCAGCAGCTCCCCCCTGGCGGGAGTGAACACCGGGGAGCTGTTTTTT
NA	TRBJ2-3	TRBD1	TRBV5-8	CASSLRSGGEDTQYF	TGTGCCAGCAGCTTGCGGTCAGGGGGCGAAGATACGCAGTATTTT
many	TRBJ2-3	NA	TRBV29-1	CSVGGRSTDTQYF	TGCAGCGTGGGGGGCAGAAGCACAGATACGCAGTATTTT
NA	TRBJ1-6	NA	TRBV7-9	CASSPQSSSNSPLHF	TGTGCCAGCAGCCCACAATCTTCTAGTAATTCACCCCTCCACTTT
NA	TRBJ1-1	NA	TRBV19	CASSIPAQTEAFF	TGTGCCAGTAGTATCCCAGCACAGACTGAAGCTTTCTTT
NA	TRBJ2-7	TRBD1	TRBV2	CASSIGQGTQYF	TGTGCCAGCAGTATCGGACAGGGGACGCAGTACTTC
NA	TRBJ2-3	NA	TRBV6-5	CASSLPGPLGTQYF	TGTGCCAGCAGTTTACCGGGACCCCTGGGAACGCAGTATTTT
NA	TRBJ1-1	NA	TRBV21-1	CASSKGAGPYGFMNTEAFF	TGTGCCAGCAGCAAAGGGGCGGGCCCTTATGGCTTCATGAACACTGAAGCTTTCTTT
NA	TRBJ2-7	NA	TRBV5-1	CASSLVQGDNEQYF	TGCGCCAGCAGCTTGGTTCAGGGTGACAACGAGCAGTACTTC
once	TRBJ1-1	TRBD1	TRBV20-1	CSAREFGTGDTEAFF	TGCAGTGCTAGAGAGTTTGGGACAGGTGACACTGAAGCTTTCTTT
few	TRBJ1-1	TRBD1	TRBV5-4	CASRGQGVEAFF	TGTGCCAGCAGGGGACAGGGAGTAGAAGCTTTCTTT
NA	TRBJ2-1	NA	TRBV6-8	CASSYSGGHLLHNEQFF	TGTGCCAGCAGTTACTCGGGGGGACACCTATTACACAATGAGCAGTTCTTC